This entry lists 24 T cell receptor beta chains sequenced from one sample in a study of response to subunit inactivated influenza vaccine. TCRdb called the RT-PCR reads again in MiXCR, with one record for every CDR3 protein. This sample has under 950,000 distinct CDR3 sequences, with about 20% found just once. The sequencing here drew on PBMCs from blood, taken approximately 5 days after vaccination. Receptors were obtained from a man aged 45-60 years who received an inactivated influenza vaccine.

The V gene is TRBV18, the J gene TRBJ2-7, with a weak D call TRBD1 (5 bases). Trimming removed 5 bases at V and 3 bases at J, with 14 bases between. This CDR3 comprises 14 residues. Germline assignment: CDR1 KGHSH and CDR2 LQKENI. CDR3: CASSDTFTGYEQYF. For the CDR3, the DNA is TGTGCCAGCTCAGATACTTTTACAGGCTACGAGCAGTACTTC.

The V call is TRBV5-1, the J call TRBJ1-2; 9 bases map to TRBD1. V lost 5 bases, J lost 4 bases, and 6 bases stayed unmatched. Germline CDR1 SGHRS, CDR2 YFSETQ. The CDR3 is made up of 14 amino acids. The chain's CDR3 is CASSHTGQGYGYTF. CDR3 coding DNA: TGCGCCAGCAGTCATACGGGACAGGGCTATGGCTACACCTTC.

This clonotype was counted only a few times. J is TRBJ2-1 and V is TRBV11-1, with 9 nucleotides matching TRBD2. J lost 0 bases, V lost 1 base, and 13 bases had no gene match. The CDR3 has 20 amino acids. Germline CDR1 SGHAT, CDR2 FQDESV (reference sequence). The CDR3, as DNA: TGTGCCAGCAGCTTAGTTAAGACTAGCGGACACCAGAGCTCCTACAATGAGCAGTTCTTC. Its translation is CASSLVKTSGHQSSYNEQFF. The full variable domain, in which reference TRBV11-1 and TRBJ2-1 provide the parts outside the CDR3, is EAEVAQSPRYKITEKSQAVAFWCDPISGHATLYWYRQILGQGPELLVQFQDESVVDDSQLPKDRFSAERLKGVDSTLKIQPAELGDSAMYLCASSLVKTSGHQSSYNEQFFGPGTRLTVL.

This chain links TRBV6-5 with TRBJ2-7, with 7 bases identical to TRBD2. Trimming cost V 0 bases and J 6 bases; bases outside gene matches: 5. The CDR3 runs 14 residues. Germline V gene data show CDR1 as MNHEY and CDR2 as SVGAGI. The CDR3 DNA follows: TGTGCCAGCAGTTACTCTCCCGGGAGGAGCGAGCAGTACTTC. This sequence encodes CASSYSPGRSEQYF.

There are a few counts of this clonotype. CDR3 amino acids: CASTLGQGPYEQYF. DNA of the CDR3: TGCGCCAGCACTTTGGGACAGGGGCCCTACGAGCAGTACTTC. This chain connects TRBV10-2 to TRBJ2-7; TRBD1 aligns across 10 bases. Germline CDR1 is WSHSY and CDR2 is SAAADI. Trimming removed 7 bases from V and 2 bases from J; junction bases left unmatched: 5. The CDR3 is made up of 14 amino acids.

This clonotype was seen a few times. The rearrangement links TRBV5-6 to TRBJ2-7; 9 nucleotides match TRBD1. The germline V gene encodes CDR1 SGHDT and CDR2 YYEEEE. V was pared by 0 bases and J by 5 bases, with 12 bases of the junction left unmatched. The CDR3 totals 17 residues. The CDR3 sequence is CASSLGVGQGKADEQYF. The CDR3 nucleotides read TGTGCCAGCAGCTTGGGTGTGGGACAGGGAAAAGCAGACGAGCAGTACTTC.

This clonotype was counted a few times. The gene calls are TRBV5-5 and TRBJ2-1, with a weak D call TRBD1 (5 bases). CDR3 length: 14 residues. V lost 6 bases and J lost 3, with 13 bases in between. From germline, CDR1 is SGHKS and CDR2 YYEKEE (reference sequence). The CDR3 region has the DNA TGTGCCAGCACCATAGACAGTATCTACAATGAGCAGTTCTTC. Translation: CASTIDSIYNEQFF.

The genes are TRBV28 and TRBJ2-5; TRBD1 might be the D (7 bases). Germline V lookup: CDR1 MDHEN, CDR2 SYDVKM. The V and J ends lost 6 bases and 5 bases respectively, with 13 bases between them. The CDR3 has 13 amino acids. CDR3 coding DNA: TGTGCCAGCAGACGGAGGGGGCATGAGACCCAGTACTTC. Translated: CASRRRGHETQYF.

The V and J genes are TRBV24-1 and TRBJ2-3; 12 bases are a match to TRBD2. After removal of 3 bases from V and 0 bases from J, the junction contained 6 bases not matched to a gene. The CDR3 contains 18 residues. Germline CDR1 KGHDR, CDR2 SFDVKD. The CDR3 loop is CATSDAAGTSGSTDTQYF. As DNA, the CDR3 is TGTGCCACCAGTGATGCAGCCGGGACTAGCGGGAGCACAGATACGCAGTATTTT.

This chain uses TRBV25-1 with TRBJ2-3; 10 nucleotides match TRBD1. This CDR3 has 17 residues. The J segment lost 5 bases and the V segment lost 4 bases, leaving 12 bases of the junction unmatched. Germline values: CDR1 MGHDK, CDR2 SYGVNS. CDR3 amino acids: CASSGLWGQGYKDTQYF. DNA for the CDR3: TGTGCCAGCAGTGGACTGTGGGGACAGGGGTACAAAGATACGCAGTATTTT.

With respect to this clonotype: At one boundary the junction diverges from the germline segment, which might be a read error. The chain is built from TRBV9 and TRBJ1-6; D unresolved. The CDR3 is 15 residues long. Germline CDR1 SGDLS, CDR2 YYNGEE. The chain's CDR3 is CASSVAEVPNSHLHF. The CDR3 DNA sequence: TGTGCCAGCAGCGTAGCGGAGGTTCCGAATTCACACCTCCACTTT.

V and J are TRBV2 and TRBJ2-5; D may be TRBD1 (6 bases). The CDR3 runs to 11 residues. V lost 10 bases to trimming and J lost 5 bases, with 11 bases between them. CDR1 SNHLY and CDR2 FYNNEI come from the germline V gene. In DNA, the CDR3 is TGTGCCACCGGACAGTTGGAGACCCAGTACTTC. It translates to CATGQLETQYF.

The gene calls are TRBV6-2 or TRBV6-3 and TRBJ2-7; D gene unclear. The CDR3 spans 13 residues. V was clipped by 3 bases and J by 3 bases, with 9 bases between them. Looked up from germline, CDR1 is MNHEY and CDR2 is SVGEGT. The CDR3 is CASSYSPVYEQYF. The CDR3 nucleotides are TGTGCCAGCAGTTATTCGCCGGTCTACGAGCAGTACTTC.

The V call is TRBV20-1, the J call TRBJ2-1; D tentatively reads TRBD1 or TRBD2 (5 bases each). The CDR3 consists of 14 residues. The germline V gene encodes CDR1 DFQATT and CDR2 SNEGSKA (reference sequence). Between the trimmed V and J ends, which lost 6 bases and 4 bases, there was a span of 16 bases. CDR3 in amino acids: CSAPPGPNYNEQFF. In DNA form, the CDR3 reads TGCAGTGCCCCTCCGGGACCGAATTACAATGAGCAGTTCTTC.

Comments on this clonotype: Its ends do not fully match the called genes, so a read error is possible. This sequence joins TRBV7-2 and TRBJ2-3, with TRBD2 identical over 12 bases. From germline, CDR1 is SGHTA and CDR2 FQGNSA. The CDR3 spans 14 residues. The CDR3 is CVSMGSSGGAAQYF. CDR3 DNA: TGTGTCAGCATGGGATCTAGCGGGGGGGCCGCGCAGTATTTT.

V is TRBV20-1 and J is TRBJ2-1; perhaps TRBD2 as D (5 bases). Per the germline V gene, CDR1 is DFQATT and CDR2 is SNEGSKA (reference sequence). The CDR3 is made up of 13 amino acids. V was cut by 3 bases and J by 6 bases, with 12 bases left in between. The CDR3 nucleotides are TGCAGTGCTAGTTGGAGGAGAGGCAATGAGCAGTTCTTC. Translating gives CSASWRRGNEQFF.

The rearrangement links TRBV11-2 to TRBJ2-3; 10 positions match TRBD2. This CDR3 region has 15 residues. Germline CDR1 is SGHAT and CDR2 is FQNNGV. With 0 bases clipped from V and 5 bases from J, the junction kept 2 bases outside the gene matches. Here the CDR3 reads CASSLEASGGDTQYF. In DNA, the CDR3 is TGTGCCAGCAGCTTAGAGGCTAGCGGGGGAGATACGCAGTATTTT.

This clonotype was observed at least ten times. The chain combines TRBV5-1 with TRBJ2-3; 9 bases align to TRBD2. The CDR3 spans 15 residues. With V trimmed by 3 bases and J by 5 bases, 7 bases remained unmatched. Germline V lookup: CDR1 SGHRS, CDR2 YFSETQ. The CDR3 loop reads CASSSRGGQGDTQYF. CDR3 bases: TGCGCCAGCAGCTCGCGGGGGGGCCAGGGAGATACGCAGTATTTT.

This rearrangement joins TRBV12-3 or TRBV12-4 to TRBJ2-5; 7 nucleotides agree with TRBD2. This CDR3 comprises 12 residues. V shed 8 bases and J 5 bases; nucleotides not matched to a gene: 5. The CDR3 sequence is CASGGVSETQYF. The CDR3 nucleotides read TGTGCCAGCGGGGGGGTGTCGGAGACCCAGTACTTC.

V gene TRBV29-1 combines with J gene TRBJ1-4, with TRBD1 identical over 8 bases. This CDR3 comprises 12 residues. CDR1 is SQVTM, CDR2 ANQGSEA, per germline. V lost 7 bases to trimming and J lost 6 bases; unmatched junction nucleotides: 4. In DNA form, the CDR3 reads TGCAGCGGAGGACAGGGATATGAAAAACTGTTTTTT. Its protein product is CSGGQGYEKLFF.

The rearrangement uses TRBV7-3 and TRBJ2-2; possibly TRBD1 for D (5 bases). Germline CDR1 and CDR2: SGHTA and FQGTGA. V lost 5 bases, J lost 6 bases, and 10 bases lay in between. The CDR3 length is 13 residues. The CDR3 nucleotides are TGTGCCAGCAGCGTCAGGGTTGCCGGGGAGCTGTTTTTT. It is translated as CASSVRVAGELFF.

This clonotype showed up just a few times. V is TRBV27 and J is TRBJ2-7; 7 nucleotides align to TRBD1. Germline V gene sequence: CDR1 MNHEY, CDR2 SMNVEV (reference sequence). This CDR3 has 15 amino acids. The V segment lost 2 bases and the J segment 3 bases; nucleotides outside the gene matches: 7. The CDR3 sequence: CASSLGIGTVYEQYF. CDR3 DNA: TGTGCCAGCAGTTTAGGGATCGGGACAGTCTACGAGCAGTACTTC.

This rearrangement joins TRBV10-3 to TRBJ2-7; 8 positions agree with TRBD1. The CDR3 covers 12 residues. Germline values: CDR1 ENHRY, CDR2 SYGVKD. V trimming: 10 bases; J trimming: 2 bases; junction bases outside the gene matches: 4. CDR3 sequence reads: CATLTGAYEQYF. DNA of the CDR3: TGTGCCACCCTGACAGGGGCCTACGAGCAGTACTTC.

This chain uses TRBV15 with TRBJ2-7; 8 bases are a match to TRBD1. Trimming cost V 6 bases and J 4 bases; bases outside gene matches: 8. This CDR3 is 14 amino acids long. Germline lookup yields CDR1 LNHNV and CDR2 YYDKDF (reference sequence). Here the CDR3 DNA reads TGTGCCACCAGTCTCACAGGGGGTGGGTACGAGCAGTACTTC. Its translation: CATSLTGGGYEQYF.